This is a list of T cell receptor beta chains from one sample in a study of OX40 agonist ivuxolimab in advanced cancers. Clones were sequenced by immunoSEQ multiplex PCR, and TCRdb holds only the in-frame ones, with some missing. This repertoire shows about 94,000 clones, around 87% found once; its top ten account for about 0.33%. Here the sequenced sample was CD4+ or CD8+ T cells sorted from blood, taken in a trial of the OX40 agonist ivuxolimab. The receptors shown here come from an adult with an advanced solid tumor such as melanoma, head and neck, liver or kidney cancer. Each CDR3 is given with its conserved first and last residue. A D gene is named only where the DNA matches it firmly. A clone size is listed for some rows: how often the clone was seen (once, few, many), or a class if it is expanded.

v_gene	j_gene	d_gene	abundance	CDR3nt	CDR3aa
TRBV19	TRBJ2-7	.	.	TGTGCCAGTAGTATTGTAGCGGCAATATCCTACGAGCAGTACTTC	CASSIVAAISYEQYF
TRBV5-1	TRBJ1-1	.	.	TGCGCCAGCAGCTTGAGGTCAAACACTGAAGCTTTCTTT	CASSLRSNTEAFF
TRBV5-1	TRBJ1-6	.	.	TGCGCCAGCAGCCCGGATTCCGGATATAATTCACCCCTCCACTTT	CASSPDSGYNSPLHF
TRBV6-5	TRBJ1-2	TRBD1	few	TGTGCCAGCAGTTACAAGGGGGCGGCTGGCTATGGCTACACCTTC	CASSYKGAAGYGYTF
TRBV7-3	TRBJ2-7	.	.	TGTGCCAGCAGCTTAGCTAGTCTCGGATCAGGAGAGCAGTACTTC	CASSLASLGSGEQYF
TRBV19	TRBJ2-6	.	.	TGTGCCAGTACGAACGGCGACTCTGGGGCCAACGTCCTGACTTTC	CASTNGDSGANVLTF
TRBV6-5	TRBJ1-2	.	.	TGTGCCAGCAGTTACTCGATTGTACAGCTCGGCTACACCTTC	CASSYSIVQLGYTF
TRBV9	TRBJ1-3	.	.	TGTGCCAGCAGCGTCGGGGGGGCTACTAGCTCTGGAAACACCATATATTTT	CASSVGGATSSGNTIYF
TRBV11-2	TRBJ1-1	.	few	TGTGCCAGCAGCTCCCTCAGGAGGCGCGGCACTGAAGCTTTCTTT	CASSSLRRRGTEAFF
TRBV5-4	TRBJ2-3	TRBD2	.	TGTGCCAGCAGCTTGGCCGGACTAGCGGGGGGGCCAGATACGCAGTATTTT	CASSLAGLAGGPDTQYF
TRBV6-1	TRBJ1-2	.	.	TGTGCCAGCAGTGCTGATGCCGGGAACTATGGCTACACCTTC	CASSADAGNYGYTF
TRBV7-2	TRBJ2-7	TRBD2	.	TGTGCCACCCTCCTAAATAGCGGGGGACGAACCTACGAGCAGTACTTC	CATLLNSGGRTYEQYF
TRBV7-8	TRBJ1-1	.	.	TGTGCCAGCAGACCACGTTGGACGGGGAACACTGAAGCTTTCTTT	CASRPRWTGNTEAFF
TRBV9	TRBJ1-5	.	.	TGTGCCAGCAGCGTAGGGCCTAACCTCAATCAGCCCCAGCATTTT	CASSVGPNLNQPQHF
TRBV2	TRBJ2-5	.	.	TGTGCCAGCAGGGGGGGAGGGGGAGAGACCCAGTACTTC	CASRGGGGETQYF
TRBV27	TRBJ2-7	.	.	TGTGCCAGCAGTTTTGCAGGGACCTACGAGCAGTACTTC	CASSFAGTYEQYF
TRBV7-6	TRBJ1-4	TRBD1	.	TGTGCCAGCAGCTCTCGGACAGGGGGAAACGAAAAACTGTTTTTT	CASSSRTGGNEKLFF
TRBV4-3	TRBJ2-1	TRBD2	once	TGCGCCAGCAGCCCCGACGCGGGGGGAGGCAATGAGCAGTTCTTC	CASSPDAGGGNEQFF
TRBV10-3	TRBJ1-1	.	.	TGTGCCACCAAAACAGGGCAGGAGACTGAAGCTTTCTTT	CATKTGQETEAFF
TRBV6-6	TRBJ2-7	.	medium-sized	TGTGCCAGCAGTTCCCCAACACTGGGATCCTACGAGCAGTACTTC	CASSSPTLGSYEQYF
TRBV6-5	TRBJ2-1	.	.	TGTGCCAGCAGTTATGTAGGGGGTCCCAATGAGCAGTTCTTC	CASSYVGGPNEQFF
TRBV7-9	TRBJ1-5	.	.	TGTGCCAGCAGCCCTGAGGGGCGTCAGCCCCAGCATTTT	CASSPEGRQPQHF
TRBV19	TRBJ2-3	.	.	TGTGCCAGTAGTATCGGGGGCGGGTTTTGGGGAGATACGCAGTATTTT	CASSIGGGFWGDTQYF
TRBV15	TRBJ2-1	TRBD2	.	TGTGCCACCAGCAGAGAGTTAGCGGGGGGATACAATGAGCAGTTCTTC	CATSRELAGGYNEQFF
TRBV25-1	TRBJ2-3	TRBD1	.	TGTGCCAGCAGTGGACGACAGGGGTGGACAGATACGCAGTATTTT	CASSGRQGWTDTQYF
TRBV7-2	TRBJ1-2	.	.	TGTGCCAGCAGCTTATTTGGTAGGGCAGGGCGAAGGAATGGCTACACCTTC	CASSLFGRAGRRNGYTF